These T cell receptor beta chains were read from a single sample in a study of cytomegalovirus exposure and HLA in healthy donors. The data were produced by immunoSEQ multiplex PCR, yet TCRdb's version contains in-frame clones alone and is incomplete. The sample records 150,000 or so clones, roughly 72% being singletons. Sequenced input: PBMCs. The receptors derive from a young man in good health and CMV-seronegative. The CDR3 runs from the conserved cysteine through the conserved F or W. A D gene is named only where the DNA matches it firmly. Clone sizes are given selectively: once, few, many, or a class where the clone is expanded.

V gene: TRBV4-1; clone size: .; D gene: .; J gene: TRBJ2-7; CDR3 protein: CASSQESQQHYEQYF; CDR3 DNA: TGCGCCAGCAGCCAAGAATCACAGCAGCACTACGAGCAGTACTTC
V gene: TRBV7-9; clone size: .; D gene: .; J gene: TRBJ1-1; CDR3 protein: CASSFGQGYRTEAFF; CDR3 DNA: TGTGCCAGCAGCTTTGGCCAGGGATATAGGACTGAAGCTTTCTTT
V gene: TRBV10-3; clone size: once; D gene: TRBD1; J gene: TRBJ2-7; CDR3 protein: CASDPGQGVHEQYF; CDR3 DNA: TGTGCTTCCGATCCGGGACAGGGGGTTCACGAGCAGTACTTC
V gene: TRBV29-1; clone size: .; D gene: .; J gene: TRBJ1-1; CDR3 protein: CSGIGVNTEAFF; CDR3 DNA: TGCAGCGGTATCGGGGTGAACACTGAAGCTTTCTTT
V gene: TRBV4-3; clone size: few; D gene: .; J gene: TRBJ2-2; CDR3 protein: CASSQRATNTGELFF; CDR3 DNA: TGCGCCAGCAGCCAGAGGGCCACGAACACCGGGGAGCTGTTTTTT
V gene: TRBV27; clone size: .; D gene: .; J gene: TRBJ1-2; CDR3 protein: CASSLVGGSYGYTF; CDR3 DNA: TGTGCCAGCAGTTTAGTAGGGGGATCGTATGGCTACACCTTC
V gene: TRBV15; clone size: .; D gene: .; J gene: TRBJ2-7; CDR3 protein: CATSRDVGTGEQYF; CDR3 DNA: TGTGCCACCAGCAGAGATGTCGGGACTGGAGAGCAGTACTTC
V gene: TRBV30; clone size: .; D gene: TRBD1; J gene: TRBJ1-2; CDR3 protein: CAWAYRDRASGYTF; CDR3 DNA: TGTGCCTGGGCATACCGGGACAGGGCAAGTGGCTACACCTTC
V gene: TRBV28; clone size: once; D gene: .; J gene: TRBJ2-3; CDR3 protein: CASIPGSADTQYF; CDR3 DNA: TGTGCCAGCATCCCGGGGAGCGCAGATACGCAGTATTTT
V gene: TRBV29-1; clone size: .; D gene: TRBD1; J gene: TRBJ1-2; CDR3 protein: CSVATGTGYGYTF; CDR3 DNA: TGCAGCGTAGCCACCGGGACAGGGTATGGCTACACCTTC
V gene: TRBV7-2; clone size: few; D gene: TRBD1; J gene: TRBJ1-6; CDR3 protein: CASSPGTGGYSPLHF; CDR3 DNA: TGTGCCAGCAGCCCAGGGACAGGGGGCTACTCACCCCTCCACTTT
V gene: TRBV30; clone size: .; D gene: .; J gene: TRBJ2-5; CDR3 protein: CAWSRETQYF; CDR3 DNA: TGTGCCTGGAGTCGGGAGACCCAGTACTTC
V gene: TRBV29-1; clone size: .; D gene: TRBD2; J gene: TRBJ2-3; CDR3 protein: CSVPTAGTRTDTQYF; CDR3 DNA: TGCAGCGTTCCAACAGCGGGGACCCGCACAGATACGCAGTATTTT
V gene: TRBV6-1; clone size: .; D gene: .; J gene: TRBJ2-2; CDR3 protein: CASNLLEAGELFF; CDR3 DNA: TGTGCCAGCAACCTTCTGGAGGCCGGGGAGCTGTTTTTT
V gene: TRBV19; clone size: few; D gene: TRBD2; J gene: TRBJ2-7; CDR3 protein: CASSIIPGLANEQYF; CDR3 DNA: TGTGCCAGTAGTATCATACCCGGACTAGCGAACGAGCAGTACTTC
V gene: TRBV30; clone size: .; D gene: TRBD1; J gene: TRBJ2-7; CDR3 protein: CAWSDRDEQYF; CDR3 DNA: TGTGCCTGGTCTGACAGGGACGAGCAGTACTTC
V gene: TRBV7-8; clone size: few; D gene: .; J gene: TRBJ1-2; CDR3 protein: CASSTSAGSNYGYTF; CDR3 DNA: TGTGCCAGCAGCACCTCGGCAGGATCTAACTATGGCTACACCTTC
V gene: TRBV25-1; clone size: .; D gene: .; J gene: TRBJ2-2; CDR3 protein: CATIGDTGELFF; CDR3 DNA: TGTGCCACTATAGGGGACACCGGGGAGCTGTTTTTT
V gene: TRBV4-1; clone size: few; D gene: TRBD1; J gene: TRBJ1-4; CDR3 protein: CASSLRQGNEKLFF; CDR3 DNA: TGCGCCAGCAGCCTCCGACAGGGTAATGAAAAACTGTTTTTT
V gene: TRBV7-6; clone size: .; D gene: .; J gene: TRBJ2-6; CDR3 protein: CASSLEGSPSSGANVLTF; CDR3 DNA: TGTGCCAGCAGCCTAGAGGGGTCCCCAAGCTCTGGGGCCAACGTCCTGACTTTC
V gene: TRBV2; clone size: .; D gene: .; J gene: TRBJ2-7; CDR3 protein: CASNPRGSYEQYF; CDR3 DNA: TGTGCCAGCAACCCCAGGGGTTCCTACGAGCAGTACTTC
V gene: TRBV28; clone size: .; D gene: TRBD1; J gene: TRBJ1-5; CDR3 protein: CASSPTQGAGNQPQNF; CDR3 DNA: TGTGCCAGCAGTCCAACACAGGGGGCTGGGAATCAGCCCCAGAATTTT
V gene: TRBV2; clone size: .; D gene: .; J gene: TRBJ1-2; CDR3 protein: CASMAGGYGYTF; CDR3 DNA: TGTGCCAGCATGGCCGGGGGGTATGGCTACACCTTC
V gene: TRBV10-3; clone size: few; D gene: .; J gene: TRBJ2-2; CDR3 protein: CAISDRTANTGELFF; CDR3 DNA: TGTGCCATCAGTGACAGGACAGCGAACACCGGGGAGCTGTTTTTT
V gene: TRBV5-4; clone size: few; D gene: TRBD1; J gene: TRBJ2-7; CDR3 protein: CASSRDRGLYEQYF; CDR3 DNA: TGTGCCAGCAGCCGGGACAGGGGGCTCTACGAGCAGTACTTC
V gene: TRBV5-5; clone size: .; D gene: .; J gene: TRBJ1-1; CDR3 protein: CASYPYAGNTEAFF; CDR3 DNA: TGTGCCAGCTATCCCTACGCTGGGAACACTGAAGCTTTCTTT
V gene: TRBV2; clone size: .; D gene: .; J gene: TRBJ2-1; CDR3 protein: CASSEGGGVILGEQFF; CDR3 DNA: TGTGCCAGCAGTGAAGGCGGCGGGGTCATCCTTGGGGAGCAGTTCTTC
V gene: TRBV6-1; clone size: .; D gene: TRBD1; J gene: TRBJ1-2; CDR3 protein: CASSEWTGSGYTF; CDR3 DNA: TGTGCCAGCAGTGAATGGACAGGATCTGGCTACACCTTC
V gene: TRBV29-1; clone size: .; D gene: .; J gene: TRBJ2-1; CDR3 protein: CSGVEEEQFF; CDR3 DNA: TGCAGCGGAGTAGAGGAGGAGCAGTTCTTC
V gene: TRBV18; clone size: once; D gene: TRBD1; J gene: TRBJ1-5; CDR3 protein: CASSTTGTGNTYSNQPQHF; CDR3 DNA: TGTGCCAGCTCAACAACCGGGACAGGGAATACCTATAGCAATCAGCCCCAGCATTTT
V gene: TRBV4-1; clone size: .; D gene: TRBD1; J gene: TRBJ1-2; CDR3 protein: CASSQATGTGKGYTF; CDR3 DNA: TGCGCCAGCAGCCAAGCTACCGGGACAGGGAAGGGCTACACCTTC
V gene: TRBV19; clone size: .; D gene: TRBD1; J gene: TRBJ1-1; CDR3 protein: CATQEGANTEAFF; CDR3 DNA: TGTGCCACCCAAGAGGGGGCGAACACTGAAGCTTTCTTT
V gene: TRBV4-2; clone size: .; D gene: .; J gene: TRBJ1-5; CDR3 protein: CASSQGQANKEPQHF; CDR3 DNA: TGTGCCAGCAGCCAAGGGCAGGCTAATAAGGAGCCCCAGCATTTT
V gene: TRBV2; clone size: .; D gene: .; J gene: TRBJ2-7; CDR3 protein: CASSSTENRSYEQYF; CDR3 DNA: TGTGCCAGCAGTTCCACGGAGAATCGCTCCTACGAGCAGTACTTC
V gene: TRBV4-2; clone size: medium-sized; D gene: .; J gene: TRBJ2-7; CDR3 protein: CASSQGGHEQYF; CDR3 DNA: TGTGCCAGCAGCCAAGGGGGGCACGAGCAGTACTTC
V gene: TRBV7-2; clone size: .; D gene: TRBD2; J gene: TRBJ2-3; CDR3 protein: CASSTGLAGGTDTQYF; CDR3 DNA: TGTGCCAGCAGCACGGGACTAGCGGGGGGAACAGATACGCAGTATTTT
V gene: TRBV7-9; clone size: .; D gene: TRBD1; J gene: TRBJ2-2; CDR3 protein: CASSHGGQGAFGELFF; CDR3 DNA: TGTGCCAGCAGCCACGGGGGACAGGGGGCTTTCGGGGAGCTGTTTTTT
V gene: TRBV27; clone size: .; D gene: .; J gene: TRBJ2-7; CDR3 protein: CASSSFADEQYF; CDR3 DNA: TGTGCCAGCAGTTCCTTTGCGGACGAGCAGTACTTC
V gene: TRBV21-1; clone size: .; D gene: .; J gene: TRBJ1-4; CDR3 protein: CASSRYTGLYNEKLFF; CDR3 DNA: TGTGCCAGCAGCAGATACACAGGGCTTTATAATGAAAAACTGTTTTTT
V gene: TRBV7-2; clone size: .; D gene: TRBD1; J gene: TRBJ1-6; CDR3 protein: CASSLAGTGGRTYNSPLNF; CDR3 DNA: TGTGCCAGCAGCTTAGCAGGGACAGGGGGCAGGACCTATAATTCACCCCTCAACTTT
V gene: TRBV28; clone size: .; D gene: TRBD1; J gene: TRBJ1-6; CDR3 protein: CASSPGARQGWNSPLHF; CDR3 DNA: TGTGCCAGCAGTCCTGGGGCCCGACAGGGGTGGAATTCACCCCTCCACTTT
V gene: TRBV27; clone size: .; D gene: TRBD1; J gene: TRBJ2-5; CDR3 protein: CASSFQGAETQYF; CDR3 DNA: TGTGCCAGCAGTTTTCAGGGGGCGGAGACCCAGTACTTC
V gene: TRBV30; clone size: .; D gene: .; J gene: TRBJ1-1; CDR3 protein: CAWSSFRNTEAFF; CDR3 DNA: TGTGCCTGGAGTTCCTTTAGGAACACTGAAGCTTTCTTT
V gene: TRBV28; clone size: .; D gene: .; J gene: TRBJ1-1; CDR3 protein: CASSLFAGTEAFF; CDR3 DNA: TGTGCCAGCAGTTTATTCGCAGGGACTGAAGCTTTCTTT
V gene: TRBV19; clone size: .; D gene: .; J gene: TRBJ1-1; CDR3 protein: CASSPLNTEAFF; CDR3 DNA: TGTGCCAGTAGTCCCCTTAACACTGAAGCTTTCTTT
V gene: TRBV28; clone size: .; D gene: .; J gene: TRBJ1-2; CDR3 protein: CASSLALRGPYAF; CDR3 DNA: TGTGCCAGCAGTTTAGCCCTCAGAGGGCCTTACGCCTTC
V gene: TRBV28; clone size: .; D gene: TRBD1; J gene: TRBJ1-2; CDR3 protein: CASGPGQDARYTF; CDR3 DNA: TGTGCCAGCGGGCCAGGACAGGACGCAAGGTATACCTTC
V gene: TRBV14; clone size: once; D gene: .; J gene: TRBJ2-1; CDR3 protein: CASSQYGKPAYNEQFF; CDR3 DNA: TGTGCCAGCAGCCAATACGGGAAGCCCGCCTACAATGAGCAGTTCTTC
V gene: TRBV7-3; clone size: few; D gene: TRBD1; J gene: TRBJ1-6; CDR3 protein: CASSVGGQGRSPLHF; CDR3 DNA: TGTGCCAGCAGCGTAGGGGGACAGGGGCGTTCACCCCTCCACTTT
V gene: TRBV7-8; clone size: .; D gene: .; J gene: TRBJ1-5; CDR3 protein: CASSLIEGDEDQPQHF; CDR3 DNA: TGTGCCAGCAGCCTCATTGAGGGGGATGAAGATCAGCCCCAGCATTTT